These 2 T cell receptor beta chains came from one sample sequenced in a study of PD-L1 blockade in urothelial cancer. Assay: immunoSEQ multiplex PCR; the TCRdb copy retains only in-frame clones and omits some. The table lists about 26,000 clones, less than 90% of them singletons. Specimen: PBMCs, collected around atezolizumab (anti-PD-L1) treatment. The receptors were sampled from a man in his 60s with urothelial cancer.

V is TRBV5-6 and J is TRBJ1-5, with D possibly being TRBD1 (6 bases). The length of the CDR3 is 15 residues. Trimming pared 1 base from V and 3 bases from J, leaving 11 bases between. The V gene's germline CDR1 is SGHDT and CDR2 YYEEEE. DNA for the CDR3: TGTGCCAGCAGCTTGTCAGGGGCGGCCAATCAGCCCCAGCATTTT. It codes for CASSLSGAANQPQHF.

This clone was recorded a few times. This rearrangement joins TRBV18 to TRBJ2-2; possible D gene TRBD1, 6 bases. Germline V lookup: CDR1 KGHSH, CDR2 LQKENI. This CDR3 contains 17 residues. Trimming stripped 0 bases from V and 0 bases from J, with 11 bases between. The CDR3 nucleotides read TGTGCCAGCTCACCACCTCCGGGACATCCGAACACCGGGGAGCTGTTTTTT. Translation: CASSPPPGHPNTGELFF.